Each of the 12 T cell receptor beta chains below was sequenced from the same sample in a study of CD4 T cells in relation to SARS-CoV-2 and coronaviruses. The unexposed donors gave CD4+ T cells in about 2011-2019, prior to COVID-19. Isolation of CD4+ T cells took place after nine to ten days in culture. Generated by immunoSEQ multiplex PCR, the TCRdb table keeps only in-frame clones and is missing some. The table records 18,000 or so clones, about 80% of them present only once. These receptors' targets are unknown. The specimen sequenced was CD4+ T cells from PBMCs, cultured in vitro. The receptors originated from a human donor in good health.

The chain carries TRBV19 and TRBJ2-1, with D uncertain. This CDR3 spans 13 amino acids. Germline-derived CDR1 and CDR2 are LNHDA and SQIVND (reference sequence). Trimming took 6 bases from V and 8 from J, leaving 14 bases between them. The CDR3 loop is CASSALGGDEQFF. The CDR3 region has the DNA TGTGCCAGTAGCGCACTTGGTGGCGATGAGCAGTTCTTC.

CDR3 in amino acids: CASSATREETQYF. CDR3 nucleotide sequence: TGTGCCAGCAGTGCCACCAGGGAAGAGACCCAGTACTTC. J is TRBJ2-5 and V is TRBV2; D is possibly TRBD1 (5 bases). From germline, CDR1 is SNHLY and CDR2 FYNNEI. This CDR3 spans 13 amino acids. V shed 4 bases and J shed 3 bases, with 9 bases lying between them.

This clone was observed once. V gene TRBV15 combines with J gene TRBJ2-5; 8 bases are a match to TRBD1. The CDR3 contains 15 residues. J lost 5 bases, V lost 3 bases, and 8 bases had no gene match. Germline V gene sequence: CDR1 LNHNV, CDR2 YYDKDF (reference sequence). The CDR3 sequence: CATSRGQAVGETQYF. CDR3 nucleotide sequence: TGTGCCACCAGCAGGGGACAGGCTGTGGGGGAGACCCAGTACTTC.

The CDR3 protein is CASSLEPSPGPGNTIYF. The CDR3 coding sequence is TGCGCCAGCAGCTTGGAGCCCTCTCCAGGGCCTGGAAACACCATATATTTT. V gene TRBV5-1 combines with J gene TRBJ1-3; maybe TRBD1 (5 bases). The CDR3 covers 17 residues. CDR1 and CDR2 (germline): SGHRS, YFSETQ. V lost 0 bases to trimming and J lost 2 bases, with 15 bases between them.

The chain is built from TRBV24-1 and TRBJ2-1; 12 nucleotides line up with TRBD2. This CDR3 contains 15 residues. Germline values: CDR1 KGHDR, CDR2 SFDVKD. Trimming removed 6 bases from V and 1 base from J; junction bases left unmatched: 0. The CDR3, as DNA: TGTGCCACCAGTCTAGCGGGAGGGTCCTACAATGAGCAGTTCTTC. It yields the protein CATSLAGGSYNEQFF.

In this sample, this clone turned up a few times. This chain links TRBV2 with TRBJ1-5; D gene unclear. CDR1 is SNHLY, CDR2 FYNNEI, per germline. This CDR3 has 13 amino acids. V was trimmed by 5 bases and J by 5 bases, leaving 10 bases between them. The CDR3 region has the DNA TGTGCCAGCAGTAACCCACCTGATCAGCCCCAGCATTTT. It specifies CASSNPPDQPQHF.

V is TRBV6-6 and J is TRBJ1-3; D uncertain. Deletions cut 6 bases from V and 4 bases from J, with 13 bases between. Germline V gene sequence: CDR1 MNHNY, CDR2 SVGAGI (reference sequence). This CDR3 is built from 14 residues. The CDR3 loop reads CASRLMAAGNTIYF. CDR3 nucleotides: TGTGCCAGCAGGTTGATGGCAGCAGGAAACACCATATATTTT.

V is TRBV28 and J is TRBJ2-3, with D unresolved. Germline loops: CDR1 MDHEN, CDR2 SYDVKM. V shed 5 bases and J shed 4 bases, with 19 bases lying between them. The CDR3 is made up of 16 amino acids. CDR3 sequence (DNA): TGTGCCAGCAGTACCAACAAGTGGCTTGTGGCAGATACGCAGTATTTT. As protein: CASSTNKWLVADTQYF.

The chain employs TRBV3-1 (or the pseudogene TRBV3-2) and TRBJ1-1, with 9 bases identical to TRBD1. Trimming took 1 base from V and 5 from J; bases not matched to a gene: 2. Germline loops: CDR1 LGHDT, CDR2 YNNKEL (reference sequence). This CDR3 spans 14 amino acids. This chain's CDR3 is CASSQGQGETEAFF. The CDR3 DNA is TGTGCCAGCAGCCAAGGACAGGGGGAGACTGAAGCTTTCTTT.

The rearrangement joins TRBV12-5 to TRBJ1-1; possible D gene TRBD1, 5 bases. Trimming cost V 4 bases and J 5 bases, with 11 bases left between them. Germline V gene data show CDR1 as LGHNT and CDR2 as FRNRAP. This CDR3 has 13 amino acids. DNA of the CDR3: TGTGCTAGTGGTTCCGGCCAGGGAACTGAAGCTTTCTTT. The encoded protein is CASGSGQGTEAFF.

This rearrangement joins TRBV9 to TRBJ1-2; D remains unclear. Germline CDR1 reads SGDLS; CDR2 reads YYNGEE. The CDR3 covers 14 residues. V dropped 6 bases and J dropped 4 bases, with 16 bases sitting between them. CDR3 amino acids: CASTPPHRPYGYTF. Here the CDR3 DNA reads TGTGCCAGCACCCCCCCCCACCGCCCCTATGGCTACACCTTC.

The V gene is TRBV7-9, the J gene TRBJ2-6, with D possibly TRBD2 on 5 matching bases. The ends were cut back, 0 bases at V and 2 bases at J, with 5 bases in the middle. Germline CDR1 SEHNR, CDR2 FQNEAQ (reference sequence). CDR3 length: 15 amino acids. CDR3 amino acids: CASSLAGTGANVLTF. The CDR3 coding sequence is TGTGCCAGCAGCTTAGCCGGGACTGGGGCCAACGTCCTGACTTTC. The full variable domain, rest sourced from reference TRBV7-9 and TRBJ2-6, is DTGVSQNPRHKITKRGQNVTFRCDPISEHNRLYWYRQTLGQGPEFLTYFQNEAQLEKSRLLSDRFSAERPKGSFSTLEIQRTEQGDSAMYLCASSLAGTGANVLTFGAGSRLTVL.